The 27 T cell receptor beta chains below were found in one sample sequenced in a study of T-cell reconstitution after alpha-beta-depleted transplantation in children. Preparation of the TCRbeta library used unique molecular identifiers. A single record per CDR3 protein comes from TCRdb applying MiXCR to the PCR reads. The sample records 150,000 to 250,000 distinct CDR3 sequences, about 14% being singletons. The sample here was PBMCs from the stem cell graft donor, taken from the stem cell graft. These TCRs come from a human donor who donated a stem cell graft to a child with acute lymphoblastic leukemia.

This clonotype appeared once. This chain uses TRBV2 with TRBJ2-7; D is undetermined. The germline V gene encodes CDR1 SNHLY and CDR2 FYNNEI. There are 14 residues in the CDR3. The ends were cut back, 3 bases at V and 0 bases at J, with 9 bases in the middle. The CDR3 loop reads CASSEMVSSYEQYF. The CDR3 DNA sequence: TGTGCCAGCAGTGAGATGGTGAGCTCCTACGAGCAGTACTTC.

This clonotype was seen many times. The chain combines TRBV12-3 or TRBV12-4 with TRBJ2-1, with 11 positions matching TRBD1. The ends lost 8 bases at V and 4 bases at J; junction bases unmatched: 4. This CDR3 is 14 amino acids long. In nucleotides, the CDR3 is TGTGCCAGCCACCGGGACAGGGGGTACAATGAGCAGTTCTTC. It is translated as CASHRDRGYNEQFF.

This clonotype was detected many times. The chain links TRBV24-1 to TRBJ2-5; weak D call: TRBD1 (6 bases). CDR3 length: 15 amino acids. V lost 1 base and J lost 0, with 8 bases in between. Germline CDR1 reads KGHDR; CDR2 reads SFDVKD. The CDR3 sequence is CATSDLGQYQETQYF. CDR3 nucleotide sequence: TGTGCCACCAGTGATTTAGGACAGTACCAAGAGACCCAGTACTTC.

The V and J genes are TRBV2 and TRBJ1-1; unclear D gene. The CDR3 covers 14 residues. V lost 1 base and J lost 0, with 6 bases in between. The germline CDR1 and CDR2 sequences are SNHLY and FYNNEI. In DNA, the CDR3 is TGTGCCAGCAGTGAAGAAAGACTGAACACTGAAGCTTTCTTT. Translating gives CASSEERLNTEAFF.

There are many counts of this clonotype. The rearrangement links TRBV5-6 to TRBJ2-5; the D is unclear. The CDR3 totals 14 residues. The V gene's germline CDR1 is SGHDT and CDR2 YYEEEE. The V gene lost 5 bases and the J gene lost 2 bases, with 13 bases spanning the gap. This CDR3 reads CASSVSGRQETQYF. DNA of the CDR3: TGTGCCAGCAGTGTCTCCGGGCGACAAGAGACCCAGTACTTC.

This clonotype was seen many times. The V gene is TRBV20-1, the J gene TRBJ1-6; no clear D. Deletions cut 1 base from V and 4 bases from J, with 5 bases between. The germline CDR1 and CDR2 sequences are DFQATT and SNEGSKA (reference sequence). CDR3 length: 13 amino acids. The CDR3 loop reads CSARAKYNSPLHF. For the CDR3, the DNA is TGCAGTGCTAGAGCAAAATATAATTCACCCCTCCACTTT.

This clonotype was detected ten times or more. The J gene is TRBJ2-3, the V gene TRBV5-1; the D is unclear. The CDR3 covers 13 residues. Looked up from germline, CDR1 is SGHRS and CDR2 is YFSETQ. Trimming removed 0 bases from V and 7 bases from J, with 9 bases in between. CDR3 sequence (DNA): TGCGCCAGCAGCTTGGACGCTACGAATACGCAGTATTTT. It is translated as CASSLDATNTQYF.

The rearrangement uses TRBV19 and TRBJ2-1, with 7 positions matching TRBD2. V lost 5 bases to trimming and J lost 8 bases; unmatched junction nucleotides: 6. CDR1 LNHDA and CDR2 SQIVND come from the germline V gene (reference sequence). This CDR3 contains 13 residues. The CDR3 region has the DNA TGTGCCAGTAGTGGACTAGGCAGCGATGAGCAGTTCTTC. It specifies CASSGLGSDEQFF.

This clonotype was counted at least ten times. The V and J genes are TRBV10-2 and TRBJ1-5; D is uncertain. The V end lost 4 bases, the J end lost 5 bases, and 12 bases lay between the germline ends. Germline CDR1 WSHSY, CDR2 SAAADI. The CDR3 sequence is 14 residues long. In DNA, the CDR3 is TGCGCCAGCAGTGCTACTCAGGCAGATCAGCCCCAGCATTTT. Protein: CASSATQADQPQHF.

This clonotype showed up many times. The chain joins TRBV7-2 to TRBJ2-4; D is perhaps TRBD2 (6 bases). Germline V gives CDR1 SGHTA, CDR2 FQGNSA. This CDR3 is 17 amino acids long. Trimming stripped 7 bases from V and 3 bases from J, with 22 bases between. CDR3 DNA: TGTGCCAGCAACCTGTTTTGGGGGAGGAGGGTCAAAAACATTCAGTACTTC. Protein: CASNLFWGRRVKNIQYF.

The sample holds many counts of this clonotype. The chain employs TRBV12-3 or TRBV12-4 and TRBJ2-1; no clear D. V was clipped by 7 bases and J by 16 bases, with 8 bases between them. The CDR3 is 8 residues long. This chain's CDR3 is CASTLRFF. DNA for the CDR3: TGTGCCAGCACCCTTCGTTTCTTC.

This clonotype showed up just a few times. Sequence at one end of the junction differs from germline and may be a read error. The chain employs TRBV6-2 or TRBV6-3 and TRBJ2-1, with D possibly being TRBD2 (6 bases). Germline V lookup: CDR1 MNHEY, CDR2 SVGEGT. There are 18 residues in the CDR3. CDR3 amino acids: CASLRTLRTIGTYNEQFF. In DNA form, the CDR3 reads TGTGCCAGCTTGCGAACGCTGAGGACTATAGGGACCTATAATGAGCAGTTCTTC.

This clonotype appeared many times. The chain couples TRBV7-2 to TRBJ2-1; 7 nucleotides line up with TRBD1. The CDR3 runs to 15 residues. After removal of 3 bases from V and 8 bases from J, the junction contained 10 bases not matched to a gene. The V gene's germline CDR1 is SGHTA and CDR2 FQGNSA. CDR3 in DNA: TGTGCCAGCAGCTTTAGGGACAGCGCGGGCGATGAGCAGTTCTTC. Amino acid sequence: CASSFRDSAGDEQFF.

J is TRBJ2-5 and V is TRBV19, with D possibly TRBD1 on 5 matching bases. V lost 5 bases to trimming and J lost 5 bases, with 12 bases between them. Germline V gives CDR1 LNHDA, CDR2 SQIVND (reference sequence). CDR3 length equals 13 residues. The CDR3 region has the DNA TGTGCCAGTAGTGAAGGGGCAGCGGAGACCCAGTACTTC. As protein: CASSEGAAETQYF.

This clonotype was counted at least ten times. The chain recombines TRBV20-1 with TRBJ2-2, with TRBD2 identical over 13 bases. The CDR3 runs 17 residues. The trim removed 0 bases at V and 6 bases at J, leaving 7 bases unmatched. Germline loops: CDR1 DFQATT, CDR2 SNEGSKA (reference sequence). The CDR3 reads CSARDPGLAGVAGELFF. CDR3 DNA sequence: TGCAGTGCTAGAGATCCAGGACTAGCGGGAGTTGCCGGGGAGCTGTTTTTT.

The sample holds many counts of this clonotype. The CDR3 nucleotides read TGTGCCAGCAGTGAAGTACTAGCGGGAGTCAATGAGCAGTTCTTC. It encodes CASSEVLAGVNEQFF. The V call is TRBV6-1, the J call TRBJ2-1, with 11 bases aligning to TRBD2. Germline V gene lookup returns CDR1 MNHNS and CDR2 SASEGT. The length of the CDR3 is 15 residues. Trimming removed 1 base from V and 6 bases from J; junction bases left unmatched: 2.

This clonotype has a count of ten or more. The rearrangement joins TRBV24-1 to TRBJ2-1; 15 nucleotides agree with TRBD2. The CDR3 consists of 17 residues. Unmatched junction bases numbered 11, after V lost 7 bases and J lost 8 bases. Germline CDR1 is KGHDR and CDR2 is SFDVKD. The CDR3 is CATRGDGLAGGSDEQFF. Written as DNA, the CDR3 is TGTGCCACCAGGGGGGATGGACTAGCGGGAGGGTCCGATGAGCAGTTCTTC.

This clonotype was seen many times. V is TRBV5-5 and J is TRBJ2-7; D gene unclear. The CDR3 has 12 residues. V shed 1 base and J shed 6 bases, with 8 bases lying between them. The germline gives CDR1 SGHKS, CDR2 YYEKEE (reference sequence). CDR3 sequence reads: CASSLSMSEQYF. The CDR3 DNA reads as TGTGCCAGCAGCTTGAGCATGAGCGAGCAGTACTTC. Filled out from reference TRBV5-5 and TRBJ2-7, the complete variable domain reads DAGVTQSPTHLIKTRGQQVTLRCSPISGHKSVSWYQQVLGQGPQFIFQYYEKEERGRGNFPDRFSARQFPNYSSELNVNALLLGDSALYLCASSLSMSEQYFGPGTRLTVT.

This clonotype came up many times. The V call is TRBV30, the J call TRBJ2-2; D gene unclear. CDR3 size: 14 residues. Trimming stripped 0 bases from V and 0 bases from J, with 5 bases between. Germline CDR1 reads GTSNPN; CDR2 reads SVGIG (reference sequence). CDR3 sequence: CAWSVGPNTGELFF. The DNA for the CDR3 is TGTGCCTGGAGTGTAGGGCCGAACACCGGGGAGCTGTTTTTT.

This clonotype occurred a few times. This chain connects TRBV6-1 to TRBJ2-7; possibly TRBD1 for D (5 bases). Trimming stripped 6 bases from V and 1 base from J, with 16 bases between. Germline-derived CDR1 and CDR2 are MNHNS and SASEGT. The CDR3 has 15 residues. The CDR3, as DNA: TGTGCCAGCAGGAACTCAGGGTCAGGGTCCTACGAGCAGTACTTC. It translates to CASRNSGSGSYEQYF.

This clonotype was counted ten times or more. V gene TRBV10-3 combines with J gene TRBJ2-2, with 7 bases lining up with TRBD1. The trim removed 3 bases at V and 4 bases at J, leaving 5 bases unmatched. Germline CDR1 is ENHRY and CDR2 is SYGVKD. This CDR3 is 15 amino acids long. Written as DNA, the CDR3 is TGTGCCATCAGTGACGGACAGGTACTCACCGGGGAGCTGTTTTTT. Protein sequence: CAISDGQVLTGELFF.

In its sample, this clonotype was seen many times. The chain joins TRBV12-3 or TRBV12-4 to TRBJ1-1; TRBD1 is a possible D gene (5 bases). Trimming removed 5 bases at V and 8 bases at J, with 21 bases between. This CDR3 comprises 15 residues. CDR3: CASSSIGQALSEAFF. The CDR3 region has the DNA TGTGCCAGCAGTAGCATTGGACAAGCCCTATCAGAAGCTTTCTTT.

On this clonotype itself: This may be a read error: a much more frequent sequence differs by one nucleotide. The gene calls are TRBV20-1 and TRBJ2-3; TRBD2 matches at 7 bases. The germline gives CDR1 DFQATT, CDR2 SNEGSKA (reference sequence). This CDR3 has 17 amino acids. V was pared by 1 base and J by 2 bases, with 12 bases of the junction left unmatched. In DNA form, the CDR3 reads TGCAGTGCTAGAGCGCTCCTGGCGGGAGTGATCACAGATACGCAGTATTTT. It yields the protein CSARALLAGVITDTQYF.

This clonotype was recorded many times. This chain joins TRBV28 and TRBJ2-3; D uncertain. The ends were cut back, 2 bases at V and 0 bases at J, with 6 bases in the middle. Per germline, CDR1 MDHEN and CDR2 SYDVKM. This CDR3 spans 14 amino acids. The CDR3 coding sequence is TGTGCCAGCAGTTTAATCCTAAGCACAGATACGCAGTATTTT. Protein: CASSLILSTDTQYF. The whole variable domain, filled in from reference TRBV28 and TRBJ2-3, reads DVKVTQSSRYLVKRTGEKVFLECVQDMDHENMFWYRQDPGLGLRLIYFSYDVKMKEKGDIPEGYSVSREKKERFSLILESASTNQTSMYLCASSLILSTDTQYFGPGTRLTVL.

This clonotype was detected ten times or more. The chain couples TRBV6-1 to TRBJ2-5, with D maybe TRBD1 (6 bases). The V and J ends lost 5 bases and 0 bases respectively, with 10 bases between them. Germline V CDR1 and CDR2: MNHNS, SASEGT. CDR3 length equals 14 residues. CDR3 bases: TGTGCCAGCAGTCCCAGACAGGACCAAGAGACCCAGTACTTC. It yields the protein CASSPRQDQETQYF.

This clonotype has a count of ten or more. The rearrangement uses TRBV7-2 and TRBJ2-2, with a tentative D call TRBD2 (5 bases). Germline V lookup: CDR1 SGHTA, CDR2 FQGNSA. Trimming removed 0 bases from V and 0 bases from J, with 5 bases in between. The CDR3 consists of 15 residues. In nucleotides, the CDR3 is TGTGCCAGCAGCTTAGCACTAGCGAACACCGGGGAGCTGTTTTTT. Translation gives CASSLALANTGELFF.

This clonotype has at least ten counts. For the CDR3, the DNA is TGTGCCAGTAGTCTACCGACAGCCCGCACTGAAGCTTTCTTT. This gives the protein CASSLPTARTEAFF. V usage is TRBV19 and J usage is TRBJ1-1; TRBD1 is a possible D gene (5 bases). Germline values: CDR1 LNHDA, CDR2 SQIVND (reference sequence). The CDR3 covers 14 residues. Deletions cut 5 bases from V and 4 bases from J, with 14 bases between.